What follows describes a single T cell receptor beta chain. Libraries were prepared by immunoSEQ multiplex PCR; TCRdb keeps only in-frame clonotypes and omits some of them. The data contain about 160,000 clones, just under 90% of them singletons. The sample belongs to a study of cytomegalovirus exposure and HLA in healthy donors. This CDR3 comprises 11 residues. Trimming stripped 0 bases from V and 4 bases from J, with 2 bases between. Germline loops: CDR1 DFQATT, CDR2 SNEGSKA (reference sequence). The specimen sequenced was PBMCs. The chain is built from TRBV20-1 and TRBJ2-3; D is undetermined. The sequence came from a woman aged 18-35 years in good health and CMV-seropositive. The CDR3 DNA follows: TGCAGTGCTAGAGACGCAGATACGCAGTATTTT. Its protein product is CSARDADTQYF.